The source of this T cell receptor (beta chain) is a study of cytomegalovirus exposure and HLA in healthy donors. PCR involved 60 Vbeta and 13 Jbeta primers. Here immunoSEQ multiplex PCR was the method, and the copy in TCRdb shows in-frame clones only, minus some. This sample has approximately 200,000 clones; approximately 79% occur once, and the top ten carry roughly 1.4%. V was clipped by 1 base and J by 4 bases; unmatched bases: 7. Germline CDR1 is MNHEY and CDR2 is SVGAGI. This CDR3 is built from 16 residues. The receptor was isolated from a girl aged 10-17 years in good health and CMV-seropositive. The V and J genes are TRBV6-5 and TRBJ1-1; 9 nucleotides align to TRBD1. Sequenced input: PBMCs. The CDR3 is CASSYYFGTGSTEAFF. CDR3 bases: TGTGCCAGCAGTTACTATTTTGGGACAGGGAGCACTGAAGCTTTCTTT.